This TCR beta chain appears in the sequencing data of a study of response to subunit inactivated influenza vaccine. MiXCR was run by TCRdb on the RT-PCR reads, yielding one entry per CDR3 protein. The data hold about 180,000 distinct CDR3 sequences, with about a tenth observed a single time. V was clipped by 2 bases and J by 2 bases, with 10 bases between them. There are 15 residues in the CDR3. Germline loops: CDR1 MNHEY, CDR2 SVGEGT. This clonotype has just a few counts. The sequence was obtained from a man in his forties or fifties who received an inactivated influenza vaccine. The material sequenced was non-naive T cells sorted from PBMCs, taken on the day of vaccination. The chain uses TRBV6-2 or TRBV6-3 and TRBJ1-5, with D hard to call. The CDR3 bases are TGTGCCAGCAGTTACACGGGAGGAGGCAATCAGCCCCAGCATTTT. This translates into CASSYTGGGNQPQHF.